A selection of T cell receptor beta chains follows, all from one sample in a study of vaccination effects on CD4 cells after COVID-19. These TCRs are of unknown antigen specificity. Libraries were prepared by immunoSEQ multiplex PCR; TCRdb keeps only in-frame clonotypes and omits some of them. The repertoire holds 57,000 or so clones, with 78% as singletons. Sequenced material: CD4+ T cells from PBMCs cultured without peptide, taken after COVID-19 vaccination. The source of these receptors is a human donor who received a COVID-19 vaccine. CDR3s include the opening cysteine and the closing phenylalanine or tryptophan. The order of the fields is clone size, D gene, J gene, V gene, CDR3 length, CDR3 DNA, CDR3 protein. D genes are given only for firm matches. Not all rows give a size; the values are once, few, many and, for expanded clones, a class.

abundance: -
d_gene: -
j_gene: TRBJ1-3
v_gene: TRBV3-1/TRBV3-2
len: 17
CDR3nt: TGTGCCAGCAGCCAAGTAGACGGGCCCTCTGGAGGAAACACCATATATTTT
CDR3aa: CASSQVDGPSGGNTIYF

abundance: -
d_gene: -
j_gene: TRBJ2-3
v_gene: TRBV3-1/TRBV3-2
len: 13
CDR3nt: TGTGCCAGCAGCCCCGGACTAGGGGGTACGCAGTATTTT
CDR3aa: CASSPGLGGTQYF

abundance: -
d_gene: -
j_gene: TRBJ1-5
v_gene: TRBV7-9
len: 14
CDR3nt: TGTGCCAGCAGCTTCTCTGGGGGCAATCAGCCCCAGCATTTT
CDR3aa: CASSFSGGNQPQHF

abundance: -
d_gene: TRBD1
j_gene: TRBJ2-1
v_gene: TRBV24-1
len: 13
CDR3nt: TGTGCCACCAGTCGCAGGGGGCTAAATGAGCAGTTCTTC
CDR3aa: CATSRRGLNEQFF

abundance: -
d_gene: -
j_gene: TRBJ1-2
v_gene: TRBV6-5
len: 14
CDR3nt: TGTGCCAGCAGAAACTACGGACAGTCCGCGGGCTACACCTTC
CDR3aa: CASRNYGQSAGYTF

abundance: -
d_gene: -
j_gene: TRBJ2-3
v_gene: TRBV20-1
len: 11
CDR3nt: TGCAGTGCCCTATCCCGGGCTCAAGCGTATTTT
CDR3aa: CSALSRAQAYF

abundance: few
d_gene: TRBD2
j_gene: TRBJ2-6
v_gene: TRBV7-6
len: 15
CDR3nt: TGTGCCAGCAGCCGTAGCGGGACTGGGGCCAACGTCCTGACTTTC
CDR3aa: CASSRSGTGANVLTF

abundance: -
d_gene: TRBD2
j_gene: TRBJ2-3
v_gene: TRBV5-6
len: 17
CDR3nt: TGTGCCAGCAGCCGCACACTAGCGGGAGGGCCTGGAGATACGCAGTATTTT
CDR3aa: CASSRTLAGGPGDTQYF

abundance: -
d_gene: -
j_gene: TRBJ1-1
v_gene: TRBV11-3
len: 14
CDR3nt: TGTGCCAGCAGCTCCAGGGGTACGAACACTGAAGCTTTCTTT
CDR3aa: CASSSRGTNTEAFF

abundance: -
d_gene: -
j_gene: TRBJ1-5
v_gene: TRBV3-1/TRBV3-2
len: 12
CDR3nt: TGTGCCAGCAGCCAAGGAGGTCAGCCCCAGCATTTT
CDR3aa: CASSQGGQPQHF

abundance: few
d_gene: -
j_gene: TRBJ1-2
v_gene: TRBV19
len: 13
CDR3nt: TGTGCCAGTAGTATCAACGGGAGCCCGGGCTACACCTTC
CDR3aa: CASSINGSPGYTF

abundance: -
d_gene: TRBD2
j_gene: TRBJ2-4
v_gene: TRBV5-1
len: 18
CDR3nt: TGCGCCAGCAGCTTGGATAGGGCTAGCGGGGGTCAAGGAAACATTCAGTACTTC
CDR3aa: CASSLDRASGGQGNIQYF

abundance: -
d_gene: TRBD1
j_gene: TRBJ2-1
v_gene: TRBV6-6
len: 14
CDR3nt: TGTGCCAGCAGCGCGGGACAGGGTTTCAATGAGCAGTTCTTC
CDR3aa: CASSAGQGFNEQFF

abundance: few
d_gene: TRBD2
j_gene: TRBJ2-3
v_gene: TRBV7-2
len: 16
CDR3nt: TGTGCCAGCAGCTTAAGTGGCGGGAGGGGTACAGATACGCAGTATTTT
CDR3aa: CASSLSGGRGTDTQYF

abundance: -
d_gene: -
j_gene: TRBJ1-2
v_gene: TRBV11-1
len: 12
CDR3nt: TGTGCCAGCAGCCCAGGTGGGGATGGCTACACCTTC
CDR3aa: CASSPGGDGYTF

abundance: once
d_gene: -
j_gene: TRBJ1-1
v_gene: TRBV6-5
len: 15
CDR3nt: TGTGCCAGCAGCCGCTCATCAGCTATGAACACTGAAGCTTTCTTT
CDR3aa: CASSRSSAMNTEAFF

abundance: -
d_gene: -
j_gene: TRBJ1-4
v_gene: TRBV30
len: 12
CDR3nt: TGTGCCTGTCAGGGCCTCGGTGAAAAACTGTTTTTT
CDR3aa: CACQGLGEKLFF

abundance: -
d_gene: -
j_gene: TRBJ1-6
v_gene: TRBV6-2/TRBV6-3
len: 11
CDR3nt: TGTGCCAGCAGTTCCGGGACAATACCCCACTTT
CDR3aa: CASSSGTIPHF

abundance: -
d_gene: TRBD2
j_gene: TRBJ2-7
v_gene: TRBV3-1/TRBV3-2
len: 13
CDR3nt: TGTGCCAGCAGCGGACTAGCGGGACCCCCGCAGTACTTC
CDR3aa: CASSGLAGPPQYF

abundance: -
d_gene: -
j_gene: TRBJ2-5
v_gene: TRBV28
len: 13
CDR3nt: TGTGCCAGCAGTCGGAGGGGTTGGGAGACCCAGTACTTC
CDR3aa: CASSRRGWETQYF

abundance: -
d_gene: TRBD2
j_gene: TRBJ2-3
v_gene: TRBV5-1
len: 18
CDR3nt: TGCGCCAGCAGACCCGGGACTAGCGGGAGTGGGGGCACAGATACGCAGTATTTT
CDR3aa: CASRPGTSGSGGTDTQYF

abundance: -
d_gene: TRBD2
j_gene: TRBJ2-1
v_gene: TRBV27
len: 14
CDR3nt: TGTGCCAGCAGTTTTAGCGGGAGGGCGGGTGAGCAGTTCTTC
CDR3aa: CASSFSGRAGEQFF

abundance: -
d_gene: TRBD1
j_gene: TRBJ1-1
v_gene: TRBV2
len: 14
CDR3nt: TGTGCCAGCAGTGTGGCAGGGGGCGTCACTGAAGCTTTCTTT
CDR3aa: CASSVAGGVTEAFF

abundance: -
d_gene: -
j_gene: TRBJ1-1
v_gene: TRBV18
len: 15
CDR3nt: TGTGCCAGCTCACCGCGACGGGACCCGAACACTGAAGCTTTCTTT
CDR3aa: CASSPRRDPNTEAFF

abundance: -
d_gene: -
j_gene: TRBJ1-1
v_gene: TRBV4-2
len: 13
CDR3nt: TGTGCCAGCAGCCAAGTCATGGGAGAGGAAGCTTTCTTT
CDR3aa: CASSQVMGEEAFF

abundance: -
d_gene: TRBD2
j_gene: TRBJ2-3
v_gene: TRBV6-2/TRBV6-3
len: 16
CDR3nt: TGTGCCAGCAGCCCCTTAGCGGGGGGAAGCACAGATACGCAGTATTTT
CDR3aa: CASSPLAGGSTDTQYF

abundance: -
d_gene: -
j_gene: TRBJ1-2
v_gene: TRBV5-4
len: 13
CDR3nt: TGTGCCAGCAGCGCGGCAGGGGTCGGTGGCTACACCTTC
CDR3aa: CASSAAGVGGYTF

abundance: once
d_gene: -
j_gene: TRBJ2-2
v_gene: TRBV2
len: 13
CDR3nt: TGTGCCAGCAGCGGGCGTAACACCGGGGAGCTGTTTTTT
CDR3aa: CASSGRNTGELFF

abundance: once
d_gene: TRBD1
j_gene: TRBJ1-1
v_gene: TRBV29-1
len: 14
CDR3nt: TGCAGCGCCGGCACAGGGGTTTGGGTGAATGAAGCTTTCTTT
CDR3aa: CSAGTGVWVNEAFF

abundance: -
d_gene: TRBD2
j_gene: TRBJ2-3
v_gene: TRBV7-9
len: 15
CDR3nt: TGTGCCAGCAGCCTCGCCAGCGGGAGTGCAGATACGCAGTATTTT
CDR3aa: CASSLASGSADTQYF

abundance: -
d_gene: -
j_gene: TRBJ1-2
v_gene: TRBV25-1
len: 13
CDR3nt: TGTGCCAGCAGTGAATGGGGAGGGATAGGCTACACCTTC
CDR3aa: CASSEWGGIGYTF

abundance: -
d_gene: -
j_gene: TRBJ1-1
v_gene: TRBV6-5
len: 15
CDR3nt: TGTGCCAGCAGTTACTCGTACAGACGGGTCACTGAAGCTTTCTTT
CDR3aa: CASSYSYRRVTEAFF

abundance: -
d_gene: TRBD1
j_gene: TRBJ1-5
v_gene: TRBV27
len: 17
CDR3nt: TGTGCCAGCAGTTCGGCATTGCGAGGGGGCGCGAATCAGCCCCAGCATTTT
CDR3aa: CASSSALRGGANQPQHF

abundance: -
d_gene: -
j_gene: TRBJ2-5
v_gene: TRBV19
len: 15
CDR3nt: TGTGCCAGTAGTAGGACCACTTCAAAGGGGACGGCCCAGTACTTC
CDR3aa: CASSRTTSKGTAQYF

abundance: -
d_gene: TRBD2
j_gene: TRBJ2-6
v_gene: TRBV19
len: 16
CDR3nt: TGTGCCAGTAGCCCGGGAGGGGCGAGTGGGGCCAACGTCCTGACTTTC
CDR3aa: CASSPGGASGANVLTF

abundance: -
d_gene: TRBD1
j_gene: TRBJ1-1
v_gene: TRBV7-2
len: 15
CDR3nt: TGTGCCAGCAGCCGGGGACAGGGGAAGGTGCCTGAAGCTTTCTTT
CDR3aa: CASSRGQGKVPEAFF

abundance: -
d_gene: TRBD1
j_gene: TRBJ2-7
v_gene: TRBV3-1/TRBV3-2
len: 21
CDR3nt: TGTGCCAGCAGCCCCCACAATAACTCAGGACAGGGGGCTTCGCTATCCTACGAGCAGTACTTC
CDR3aa: CASSPHNNSGQGASLSYEQYF

abundance: -
d_gene: TRBD1
j_gene: TRBJ1-1
v_gene: TRBV6-2/TRBV6-3
len: 14
CDR3nt: TGTGCCAGCAGTTACGGACAGGGGAACACTGAAGCTTTCTTT
CDR3aa: CASSYGQGNTEAFF

abundance: -
d_gene: -
j_gene: TRBJ2-2
v_gene: TRBV30
len: 10
CDR3nt: TGTGCCCCGAACACCGGGGAGCTGTTTTTT
CDR3aa: CAPNTGELFF

abundance: -
d_gene: TRBD1
j_gene: TRBJ1-1
v_gene: TRBV7-2
len: 13
CDR3nt: TGTGCCAGCAGCCCGAAGGCCACAGGGGGAGCTTTCTTT
CDR3aa: CASSPKATGGAFF

abundance: -
d_gene: -
j_gene: TRBJ2-4
v_gene: TRBV6-5
len: 14
CDR3nt: TGTGCCAGCTGGGGGGTTGGGGCCAAAAACATTCAGTACTTC
CDR3aa: CASWGVGAKNIQYF

abundance: -
d_gene: TRBD1
j_gene: TRBJ2-6
v_gene: TRBV5-1
len: 17
CDR3nt: TGCGCCAGCAGCGGCGGGACAGGGTATACTGGGGCCAACGTCCTGACTTTC
CDR3aa: CASSGGTGYTGANVLTF

abundance: -
d_gene: -
j_gene: TRBJ1-6
v_gene: TRBV30
len: 10
CDR3nt: TGTGCCTGGAGTCAGCCACCCCTCCACTTT
CDR3aa: CAWSQPPLHF

abundance: -
d_gene: -
j_gene: TRBJ2-7
v_gene: TRBV7-9
len: 16
CDR3nt: TGTGCCAGCAGCCGATCTGAACTCGGGCGCACCTACGAGCAGTACTTC
CDR3aa: CASSRSELGRTYEQYF

abundance: -
d_gene: -
j_gene: TRBJ1-6
v_gene: TRBV2
len: 15
CDR3nt: TGTGCCAGCAGTGTCAGTAGCTCCTATAATTCACCCCTCCACTTT
CDR3aa: CASSVSSSYNSPLHF

abundance: -
d_gene: TRBD2
j_gene: TRBJ2-5
v_gene: TRBV15
len: 14
CDR3nt: TGTGCCACCAGCCGTTTCGGGGGGTGGGAGACCCAGTACTTC
CDR3aa: CATSRFGGWETQYF

abundance: once
d_gene: TRBD2
j_gene: TRBJ2-3
v_gene: TRBV5-1
len: 16
CDR3nt: TGCGCCAGCAGCTTGGCCCTAGCGGGGGGCACAGATACGCAGTATTTT
CDR3aa: CASSLALAGGTDTQYF

abundance: few
d_gene: -
j_gene: TRBJ2-7
v_gene: TRBV10-3
len: 13
CDR3nt: TGTGCCATCAGTGGAAGCGGCCCCTACGAGCAGTACTTC
CDR3aa: CAISGSGPYEQYF

abundance: -
d_gene: -
j_gene: TRBJ1-2
v_gene: TRBV10-1
len: 20
CDR3nt: TGCGCCAGGAGACAAGGAGGGACAAAAGGTCTGAAAAAATCTAACTCGGGCTACACCTTC
CDR3aa: CARRQGGTKGLKKSNSGYTF

abundance: -
d_gene: -
j_gene: TRBJ1-1
v_gene: TRBV5-4
len: 14
CDR3nt: TGTGCCATCTCGCTTGGGGGGATGAACACTGAAGCTTTCTTT
CDR3aa: CAISLGGMNTEAFF

abundance: few
d_gene: TRBD1
j_gene: TRBJ2-4
v_gene: TRBV10-3
len: 20
CDR3nt: TGTGCCATCAGTGAGTCACTCGGTTTCACAGGGGCCCCTTTCGCAAACATTCAGTACTTC
CDR3aa: CAISESLGFTGAPFANIQYF

abundance: once
d_gene: -
j_gene: TRBJ1-2
v_gene: TRBV7-2
len: 14
CDR3nt: TGTGCCAGCAGCTTAGAGATAGGGGGAAATGGCTACACCTTC
CDR3aa: CASSLEIGGNGYTF